Shown below are 5 T cell receptor beta chains from a single sample sequenced in a study of chemoradiotherapy in HPV16-positive cancers. Data came from immunoSEQ multiplex PCR; TCRdb stores just in-frame clones and leaves some out. The sample records under 5,500 clones, under 90% being singletons. This material was obtained from a patient who underwent chemoradiotherapy. The receptor source for this set is a human donor with HPV-associated anogenital cancer.

The gene calls are TRBV10-3 and TRBJ1-1, with TRBD1 as a possible D gene (6 bases). V gave up 0 bases and J gave up 4 bases, with 21 bases separating them. CDR3 size: 18 residues. Germline assignment: CDR1 ENHRY and CDR2 SYGVKD. The CDR3 loop reads CAISESQRQAGRGTEAFF. For the CDR3, the DNA is TGTGCCATCAGTGAGTCTCAGAGACAGGCGGGCCGGGGCACTGAAGCTTTCTTT.

The DNA of the CDR3 is TGCGCCAGCAGCTTGGCCGGCGGACCAGGAGCGGAGCAGTACTTC. Translated, it gives CASSLAGGPGAEQYF. The chain recombines TRBV5-1 with TRBJ2-7, with D hard to call. Deletions cut 0 bases from V and 7 bases from J, with 17 bases between. The CDR3 runs to 15 residues. The germline V gene encodes CDR1 SGHRS and CDR2 YFSETQ. The whole variable domain, filled in from reference TRBV5-1 and TRBJ2-7, reads KAGVTQTPRYLIKTRGQQVTLSCSPISGHRSVSWYQQTPGQGLQFLFEYFSETQRNKGNFPGRFSGRQFSNSRSEMNVSTLELGDSALYLCASSLAGGPGAEQYFGPGTRLTVT.

The chain uses TRBV6-5 and TRBJ2-6; unclear D gene. The germline V gene encodes CDR1 MNHEY and CDR2 SVGAGI. With 4 bases removed from V and 0 bases from J, the gap between germline ends came to 4 bases. The CDR3 runs 14 residues. The CDR3 region is CASSSRSGANVLTF. CDR3 bases: TGTGCCAGCAGTTCCCGCTCTGGGGCCAACGTCCTGACTTTC.

This sequence joins TRBV27 and TRBJ1-2; possible D gene TRBD1, 6 bases. Trimming took 4 bases from V and 6 from J, leaving 21 bases between them. Germline CDR1 MNHEY, CDR2 SMNVEV (reference sequence). CDR3 length: 16 amino acids. The chain's CDR3 is CASSSAETGRADGYTF. Written as DNA, the CDR3 is TGTGCCAGCAGTTCCGCCGAAACAGGGCGGGCGGATGGCTACACCTTC.

V is TRBV11-2 and J is TRBJ2-5; 10 nucleotides agree with TRBD1. Germline V gives CDR1 SGHAT, CDR2 FQNNGV. Germline trimming cut 1 base from V and 9 bases from J; bases unmatched to any gene: 14. The CDR3 contains 17 residues. The CDR3 loop is CASSLVMDRGAGPPQYF. The CDR3 DNA is TGTGCCAGCAGCTTAGTTATGGACAGGGGGGCCGGGCCTCCCCAGTACTTC.